One T cell receptor (beta chain) is described in this entry. These data originate in a study of PD-L1 blockade in urothelial cancer. The assay was immunoSEQ multiplex PCR, and TCRdb's table has in-frame clones only and misses some. The table shows about 40,000 clones, with around 88% occurring only once. CDR3 size: 14 residues. V dropped 4 bases and J dropped 2 bases, with 9 bases sitting between them. Germline CDR1 reads KGHSH; CDR2 reads LQKENI. The time point is: peripheral blood 6 weeks after treatment start. Each patient supplied 1 to 8 pretreatment and on-treatment samples. This sequence joins TRBV18 and TRBJ1-5, with D possibly matching TRBD1 (5 bases). The clonotype comes from a man between 60 and 75 years old with urothelial cancer. Specimen: PBMCs, collected around atezolizumab (anti-PD-L1) treatment. CDR3 amino acids: CASSQGLGNQPQHF. In DNA form, the CDR3 reads TGTGCCAGCTCACAGGGGCTAGGCAATCAGCCCCAGCATTTT. Variable domain in full (rest from reference TRBV18 and TRBJ1-5): NAGVMQNPRHLVRRRGQEARLRCSPMKGHSHVYWYRQLPEEGLKFMVYLQKENIIDESGMPKERFSAEFPKEGPSILRIQQVVRGDSAAYFCASSQGLGNQPQHFGDGTRLSIL.